The following is a T cell receptor beta chain sequence with its context. The CDR3 length is 12 residues. J lost 11 bases, V lost 6 bases, and 8 bases had no gene match. Germline V CDR1 and CDR2: MNHNY, SVGAGI (reference sequence). This entry belongs to a study of resident and recirculating memory T cells in vitiligo. Method: immunoSEQ multiplex PCR; TCRdb's copy keeps in-frame clones and lacks some. Of around 76,000 clones in the sample, approximately 90% were seen once. The material sequenced was blood. The chain recombines TRBV6-6 with TRBJ1-2; TRBD1 matches at 8 bases. This clonotype was sampled from a male donor with vitiligo. The CDR3 DNA is TGTGCCAGCAGGTACGACAGGGGAAGATACACCTTC. Translated, it gives CASRYDRGRYTF.